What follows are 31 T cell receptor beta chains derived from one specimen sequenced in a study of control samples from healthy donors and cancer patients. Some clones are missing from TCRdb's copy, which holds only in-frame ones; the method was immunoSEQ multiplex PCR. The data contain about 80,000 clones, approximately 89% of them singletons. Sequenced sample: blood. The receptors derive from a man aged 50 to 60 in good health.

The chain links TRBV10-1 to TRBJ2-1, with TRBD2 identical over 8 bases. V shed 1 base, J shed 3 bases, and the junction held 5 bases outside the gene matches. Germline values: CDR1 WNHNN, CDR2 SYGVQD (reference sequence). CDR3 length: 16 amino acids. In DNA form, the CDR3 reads TGCGCCAGCAGTGAGTACGGGGGGGGACTCTACAATGAGCAGTTCTTC. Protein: CASSEYGGGLYNEQFF.

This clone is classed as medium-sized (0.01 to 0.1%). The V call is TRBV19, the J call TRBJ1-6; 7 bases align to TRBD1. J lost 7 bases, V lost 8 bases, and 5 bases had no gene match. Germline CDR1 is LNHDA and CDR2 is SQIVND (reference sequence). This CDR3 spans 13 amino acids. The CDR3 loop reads CASGDRGNSPLHF. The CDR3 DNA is TGTGCCAGTGGGGACAGAGGGAATTCACCCCTCCACTTT. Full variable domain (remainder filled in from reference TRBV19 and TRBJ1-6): DGGITQSPKYLFRKEGQNVTLSCEQNLNHDAMYWYRQDPGQGLRLIYYSQIVNDFQKGDIAEGYSVSREKKESFPLTVTSAQKNPTAFYLCASGDRGNSPLHFGNGTRLTVT.

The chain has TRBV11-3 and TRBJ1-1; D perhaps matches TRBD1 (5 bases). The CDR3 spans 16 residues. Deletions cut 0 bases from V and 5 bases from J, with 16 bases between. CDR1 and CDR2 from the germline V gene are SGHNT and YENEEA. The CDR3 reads CASSLDGGSGNTEAFF. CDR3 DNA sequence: TGTGCCAGCAGCTTAGATGGAGGATCAGGGAATACTGAAGCTTTCTTT. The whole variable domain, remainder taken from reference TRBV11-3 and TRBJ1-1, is EAGVVQSPRYKIIEKKQPVAFWCNPISGHNTLYWYLQNLGQGPELLIRYENEEAVDDSQLPKDRFSAERLKGVDSTLKIQPAELGDSAVYLCASSLDGGSGNTEAFFGQGTRLTVV.

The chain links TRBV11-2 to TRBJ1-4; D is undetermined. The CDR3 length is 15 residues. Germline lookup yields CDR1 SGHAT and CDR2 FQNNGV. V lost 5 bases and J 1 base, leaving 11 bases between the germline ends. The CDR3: CASSVGVGTNEKLFF. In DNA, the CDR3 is TGTGCCAGCAGCGTCGGGGTGGGAACTAATGAAAAACTGTTTTTT. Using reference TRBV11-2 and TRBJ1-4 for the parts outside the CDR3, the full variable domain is EAGVAQSPRYKIIEKRQSVAFWCNPISGHATLYWYQQILGQGPKLLIQFQNNGVVDDSQLPKDRFSAERLKGVDSTLKIQPAKLEDSAVYLCASSVGVGTNEKLFFGSGTQLSVL.

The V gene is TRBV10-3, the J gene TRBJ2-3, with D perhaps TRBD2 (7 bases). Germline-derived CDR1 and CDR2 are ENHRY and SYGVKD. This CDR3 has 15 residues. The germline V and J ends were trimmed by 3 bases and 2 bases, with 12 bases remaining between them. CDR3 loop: CAISDAGAATDTQYF. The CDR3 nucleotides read TGTGCCATCAGTGATGCGGGGGCCGCCACAGATACGCAGTATTTT.

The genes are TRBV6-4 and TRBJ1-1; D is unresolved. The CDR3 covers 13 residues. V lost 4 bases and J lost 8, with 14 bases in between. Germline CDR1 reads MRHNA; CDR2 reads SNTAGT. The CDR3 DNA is TGTGCCAGCAGTGCCGTGGATGGGTCAGAAGCTTTCTTT. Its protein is CASSAVDGSEAFF.

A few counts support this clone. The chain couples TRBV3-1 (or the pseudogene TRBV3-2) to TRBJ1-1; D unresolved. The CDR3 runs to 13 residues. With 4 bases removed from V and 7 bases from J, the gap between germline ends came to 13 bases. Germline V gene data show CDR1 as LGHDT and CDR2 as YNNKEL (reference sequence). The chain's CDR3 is CASSRGRTSEAFF. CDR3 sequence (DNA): TGTGCCAGCAGCCGCGGACGGACGAGTGAAGCTTTCTTT.

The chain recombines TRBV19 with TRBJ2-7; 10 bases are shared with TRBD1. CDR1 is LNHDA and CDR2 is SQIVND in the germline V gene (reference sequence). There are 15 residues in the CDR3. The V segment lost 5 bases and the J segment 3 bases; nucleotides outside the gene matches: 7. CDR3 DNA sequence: TGTGCCAGTAGTCCCGGGTGGGACAGGGGCTACGAGCAGTACTTC. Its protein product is CASSPGWDRGYEQYF. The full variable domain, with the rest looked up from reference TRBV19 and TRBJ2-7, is DGGITQSPKYLFRKEGQNVTLSCEQNLNHDAMYWYRQDPGQGLRLIYYSQIVNDFQKGDIAEGYSVSREKKESFPLTVTSAQKNPTAFYLCASSPGWDRGYEQYFGPGTRLTVT.

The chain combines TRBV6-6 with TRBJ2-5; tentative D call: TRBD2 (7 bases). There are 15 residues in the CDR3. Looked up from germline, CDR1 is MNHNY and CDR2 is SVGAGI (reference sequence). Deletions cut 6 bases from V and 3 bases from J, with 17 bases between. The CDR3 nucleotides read TGTGCCAGCAGCCCGGGGGGCTCGTCAAAAGAGACCCAGTACTTC. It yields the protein CASSPGGSSKETQYF.

For the CDR3, the DNA is TGTGCCAGCAGTTACGACGGCACAGGTGGTGAAAAACTGTTTTTT. Its protein product is CASSYDGTGGEKLFF. This chain connects TRBV6-5 to TRBJ1-4; D is perhaps TRBD1 (5 bases). Germline CDR1 and CDR2: MNHEY and SVGAGI. V lost 2 bases and J 7 bases, leaving 14 bases between the germline ends. This CDR3 contains 15 residues.

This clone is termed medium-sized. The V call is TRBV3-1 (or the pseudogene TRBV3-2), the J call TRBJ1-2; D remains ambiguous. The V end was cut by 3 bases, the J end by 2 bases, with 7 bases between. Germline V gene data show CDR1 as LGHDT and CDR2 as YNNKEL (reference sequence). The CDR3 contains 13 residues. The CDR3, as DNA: TGTGCCAGCAGCCAGCTTAGAAACTATGGCTACACCTTC. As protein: CASSQLRNYGYTF.

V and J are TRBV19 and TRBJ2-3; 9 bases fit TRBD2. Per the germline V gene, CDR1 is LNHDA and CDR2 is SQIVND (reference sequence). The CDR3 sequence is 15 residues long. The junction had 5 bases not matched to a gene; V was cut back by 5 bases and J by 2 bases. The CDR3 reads CASSLAGVFTDTQYF. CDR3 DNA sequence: TGTGCCAGTAGTTTAGCGGGGGTTTTCACAGATACGCAGTATTTT.

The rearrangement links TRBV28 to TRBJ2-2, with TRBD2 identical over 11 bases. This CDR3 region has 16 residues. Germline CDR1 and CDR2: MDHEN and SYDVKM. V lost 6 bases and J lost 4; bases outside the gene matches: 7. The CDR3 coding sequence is TGTGCCAGCAGAACTACTAGCGGGGGCCCCACCGGGGAGCTGTTTTTT. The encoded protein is CASRTTSGGPTGELFF.

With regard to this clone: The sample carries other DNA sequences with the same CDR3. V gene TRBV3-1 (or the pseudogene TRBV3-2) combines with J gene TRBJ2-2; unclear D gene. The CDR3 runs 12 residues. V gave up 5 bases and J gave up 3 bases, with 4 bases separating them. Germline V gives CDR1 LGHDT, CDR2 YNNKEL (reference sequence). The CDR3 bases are TGTGCCAGCAGCTTATACACCGGGGAGCTGTTTTTT. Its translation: CASSLYTGELFF.

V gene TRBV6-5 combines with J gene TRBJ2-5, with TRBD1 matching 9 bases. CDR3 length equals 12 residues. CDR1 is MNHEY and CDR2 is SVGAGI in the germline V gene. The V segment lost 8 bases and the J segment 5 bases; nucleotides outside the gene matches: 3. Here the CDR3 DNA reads TGTGCCAGCGGGACAGGGATTGAGACCCAGTACTTC. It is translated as CASGTGIETQYF.

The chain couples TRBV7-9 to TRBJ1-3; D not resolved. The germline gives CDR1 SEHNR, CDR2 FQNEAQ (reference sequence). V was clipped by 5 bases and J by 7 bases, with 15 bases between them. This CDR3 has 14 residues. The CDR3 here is CASSPDGTGNTIYF. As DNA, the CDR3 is TGTGCCAGCAGCCCCGATGGCACCGGGAACACCATATATTTT.

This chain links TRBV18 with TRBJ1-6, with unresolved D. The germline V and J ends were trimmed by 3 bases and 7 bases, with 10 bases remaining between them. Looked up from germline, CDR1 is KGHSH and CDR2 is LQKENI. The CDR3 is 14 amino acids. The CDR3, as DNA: TGTGCCAGCTCACCCGCAAATCTAAATTCACCCCTCCACTTT. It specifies CASSPANLNSPLHF.

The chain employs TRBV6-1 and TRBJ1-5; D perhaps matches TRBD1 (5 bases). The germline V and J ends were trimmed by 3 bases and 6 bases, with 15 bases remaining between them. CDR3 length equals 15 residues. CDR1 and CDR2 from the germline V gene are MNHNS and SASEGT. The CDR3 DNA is TGTGCCAGCAGTGATGGCCAGGGCCACAGTCAGCCCCAGCATTTT. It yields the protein CASSDGQGHSQPQHF.

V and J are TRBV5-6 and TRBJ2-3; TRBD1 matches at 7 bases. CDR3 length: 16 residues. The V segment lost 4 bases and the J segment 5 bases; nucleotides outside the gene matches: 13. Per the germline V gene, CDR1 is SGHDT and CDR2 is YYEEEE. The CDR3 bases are TGTGCCAGCAGCCCGACCTACGGGACAGAGGAAGATACGCAGTATTTT. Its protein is CASSPTYGTEEDTQYF.

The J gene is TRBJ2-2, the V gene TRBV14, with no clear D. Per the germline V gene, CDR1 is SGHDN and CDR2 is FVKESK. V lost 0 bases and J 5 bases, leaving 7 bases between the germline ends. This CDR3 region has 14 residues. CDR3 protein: CASSQDWVTGELFF. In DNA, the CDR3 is TGTGCCAGCAGCCAAGATTGGGTAACCGGGGAGCTGTTTTTT.

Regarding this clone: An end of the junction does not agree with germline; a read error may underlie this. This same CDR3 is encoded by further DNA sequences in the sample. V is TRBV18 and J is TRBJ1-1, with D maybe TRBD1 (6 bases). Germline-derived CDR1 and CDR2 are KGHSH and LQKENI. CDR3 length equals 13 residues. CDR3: CASSPQGNTEAFF. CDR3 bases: TGTGCCAGCTCTCCACAGGGGAACACTGAAGCTTTCTTT.

The CDR3 nucleotides read TGTGCCAGCAGCCCCTTCACAGGGACGACTAATGAAAAACTGTTTTTT. This sequence encodes CASSPFTGTTNEKLFF. V usage is TRBV5-5 and J usage is TRBJ1-4; D might be TRBD1 (6 bases). The CDR3 has 16 residues. CDR1 SGHKS and CDR2 YYEKEE come from the germline V gene (reference sequence). V gave up 4 bases and J gave up 2 bases, with 15 bases separating them.

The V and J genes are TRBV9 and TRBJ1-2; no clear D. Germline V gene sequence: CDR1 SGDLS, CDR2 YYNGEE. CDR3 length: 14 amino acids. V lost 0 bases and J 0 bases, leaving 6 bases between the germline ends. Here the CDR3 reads CASSVGDTNYGYTF. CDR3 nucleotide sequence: TGTGCCAGCAGCGTAGGAGACACTAACTATGGCTACACCTTC.

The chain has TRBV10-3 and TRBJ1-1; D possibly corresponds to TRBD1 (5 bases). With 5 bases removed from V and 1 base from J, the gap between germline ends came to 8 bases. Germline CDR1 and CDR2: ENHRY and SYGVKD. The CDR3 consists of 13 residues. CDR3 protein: CAISLDTNTEAFF. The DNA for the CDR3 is TGTGCCATCAGTTTGGACACGAACACTGAAGCTTTCTTT.

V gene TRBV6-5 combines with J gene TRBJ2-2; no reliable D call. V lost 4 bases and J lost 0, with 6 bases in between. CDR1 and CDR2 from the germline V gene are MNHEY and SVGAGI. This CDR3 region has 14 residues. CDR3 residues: CASSLVPNTGELFF. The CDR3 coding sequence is TGTGCCAGCAGTTTAGTGCCGAACACCGGGGAGCTGTTTTTT.

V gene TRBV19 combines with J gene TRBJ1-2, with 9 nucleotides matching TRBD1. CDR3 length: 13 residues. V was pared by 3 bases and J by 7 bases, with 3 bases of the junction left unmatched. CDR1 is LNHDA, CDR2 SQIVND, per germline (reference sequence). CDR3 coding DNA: TGTGCCAGTAGTATGTTGGACAGGGGTGGCTACACCTTC. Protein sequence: CASSMLDRGGYTF.

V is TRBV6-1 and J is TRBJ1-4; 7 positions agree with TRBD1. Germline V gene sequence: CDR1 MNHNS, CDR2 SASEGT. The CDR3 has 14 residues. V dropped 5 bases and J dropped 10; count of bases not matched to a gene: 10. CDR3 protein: CASSSTGRRGKLFF. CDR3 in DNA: TGTGCCAGCAGTTCGACAGGGCGCCGTGGAAAACTGTTTTTT.

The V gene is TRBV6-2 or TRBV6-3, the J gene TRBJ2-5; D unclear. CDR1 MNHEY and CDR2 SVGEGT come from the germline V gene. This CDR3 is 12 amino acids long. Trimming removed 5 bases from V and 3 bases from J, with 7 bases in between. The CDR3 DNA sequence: TGTGCCAGCAGTCCCCGAGAAGAGACCCAGTACTTC. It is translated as CASSPREETQYF.

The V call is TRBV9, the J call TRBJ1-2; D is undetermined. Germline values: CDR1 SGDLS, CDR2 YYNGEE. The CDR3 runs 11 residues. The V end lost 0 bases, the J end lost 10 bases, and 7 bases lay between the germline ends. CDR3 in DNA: TGTGCCAGCAGCGTAGCATGGACCTACACCTTC. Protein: CASSVAWTYTF. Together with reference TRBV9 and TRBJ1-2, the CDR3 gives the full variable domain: DSGVTQTPKHLITATGQRVTLRCSPRSGDLSVYWYQQSLDQGLQFLIQYYNGEERAKGNILERFSAQQFPDLHSELNLSSLELGDSALYFCASSVAWTYTFGSGTRLTVV.

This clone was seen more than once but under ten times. The CDR3 bases are TGTGCCAGCAGCCCCGACAGGGCATCAGATACGCAGTATTTT. The encoded protein is CASSPDRASDTQYF. The rearrangement links TRBV7-6 to TRBJ2-3; 7 bases are shared with TRBD1. The CDR3 totals 14 residues. The ends lost 5 bases at V and 4 bases at J; junction bases unmatched: 6. Per the germline V gene, CDR1 is SGHVS and CDR2 is FNYEAQ.

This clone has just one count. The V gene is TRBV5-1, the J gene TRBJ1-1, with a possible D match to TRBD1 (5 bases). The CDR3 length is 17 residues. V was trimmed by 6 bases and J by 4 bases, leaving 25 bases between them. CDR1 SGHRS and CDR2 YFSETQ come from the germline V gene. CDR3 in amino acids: CASTSRRDGGRGTEAFF. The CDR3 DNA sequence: TGCGCCAGCACCTCTAGGCGGGACGGAGGGAGGGGCACTGAAGCTTTCTTT.